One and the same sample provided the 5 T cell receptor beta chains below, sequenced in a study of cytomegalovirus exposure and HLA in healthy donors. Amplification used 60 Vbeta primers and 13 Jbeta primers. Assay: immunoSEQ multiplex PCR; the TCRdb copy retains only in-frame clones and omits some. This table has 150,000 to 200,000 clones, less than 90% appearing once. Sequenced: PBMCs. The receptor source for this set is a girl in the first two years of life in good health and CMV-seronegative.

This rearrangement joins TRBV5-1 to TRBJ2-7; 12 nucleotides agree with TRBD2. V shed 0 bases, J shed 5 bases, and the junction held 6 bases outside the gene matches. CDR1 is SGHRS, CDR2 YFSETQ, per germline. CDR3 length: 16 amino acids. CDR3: CASSLVASGGANEQYF. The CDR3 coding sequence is TGCGCCAGCAGCTTGGTAGCTAGCGGGGGGGCCAACGAGCAGTACTTC.

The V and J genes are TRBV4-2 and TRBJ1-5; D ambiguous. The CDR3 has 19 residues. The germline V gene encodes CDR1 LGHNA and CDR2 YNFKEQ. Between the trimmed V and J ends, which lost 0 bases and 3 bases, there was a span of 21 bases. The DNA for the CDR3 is TGTGCCAGCAGCCAAGATGTAGAGGGAATGGTATCGTACAATCAGCCCCAGCATTTT. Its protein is CASSQDVEGMVSYNQPQHF.

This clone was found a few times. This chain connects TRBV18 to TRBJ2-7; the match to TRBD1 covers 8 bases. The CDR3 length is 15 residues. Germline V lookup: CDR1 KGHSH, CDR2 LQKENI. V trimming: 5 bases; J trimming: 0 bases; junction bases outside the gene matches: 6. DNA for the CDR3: TGTGCCAGCTCATCCTCGGGACAGGCCTCCTACGAGCAGTACTTC. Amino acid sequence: CASSSSGQASYEQYF. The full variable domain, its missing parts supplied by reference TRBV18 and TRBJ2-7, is NAGVMQNPRHLVRRRGQEARLRCSPMKGHSHVYWYRQLPEEGLKFMVYLQKENIIDESGMPKERFSAEFPKEGPSILRIQQVVRGDSAAYFCASSSSGQASYEQYFGPGTRLTVT.

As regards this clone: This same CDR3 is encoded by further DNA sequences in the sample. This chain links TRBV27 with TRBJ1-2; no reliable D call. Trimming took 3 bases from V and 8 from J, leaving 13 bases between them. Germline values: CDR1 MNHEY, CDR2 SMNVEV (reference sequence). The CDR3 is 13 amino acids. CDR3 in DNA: TGTGCCAGCAGTTTTGGAGAGAGAGGGGGCTACACCTTC. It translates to CASSFGERGGYTF.

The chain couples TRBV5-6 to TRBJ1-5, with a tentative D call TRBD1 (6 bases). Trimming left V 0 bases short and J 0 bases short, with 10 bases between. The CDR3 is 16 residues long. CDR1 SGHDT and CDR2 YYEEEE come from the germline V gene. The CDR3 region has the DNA TGTGCCAGCAGCTTGGCAGGGGTGGTTAGCAATCAGCCCCAGCATTTT. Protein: CASSLAGVVSNQPQHF.